This TCR beta chain was sequenced during a study of blood T cell repertoires in COVID-19. Study overall: COVID-19 samples collected from the United States, Italy and Spain covered acute and convalescent phases. PBMCs, B-cell-depleted T cells, or T cells were the source of the cDNA or gDNA that made up the material.

The authors' processing: Counts of nucleated cells, estimated from reference gene primer amplification, were obtained. Method: immunoSEQ multiplex PCR; TCRdb's copy keeps in-frame clones and lacks some. Clone size and the V and J calls come from that table; the DNA yielded D and trimming. The sample gives about 190,000 clones, around 86% of which show up once; about 6% is in the top ten. Looked up from germline, CDR1 is SNHLY and CDR2 is FYNNEI. CDR3 size: 14 residues. The germline V and J ends were trimmed by 3 bases and 3 bases, with 11 bases remaining between them. Sample: peripheral blood. The chain links TRBV2 to TRBJ1-1; D gene uncertain. This receptor was taken from a middle-aged woman with acute or convalescent COVID-19. CDR3 in amino acids: CASSDEGAYTEAFF. The CDR3 DNA reads TGTGCCAGCAGTGACGAGGGCGCTTACACTGAAGCTTTCTTT.